A single sample is the source of the 8 T cell receptor beta chains below, sequenced in a study of T cell responses to AZD1222 COVID-19 vaccine. Profiled with immunoSEQ multiplex PCR; TCRdb holds only in-frame clones, not every one. The table includes about 110,000 clones, 81% detected once. The specimen was peripheral blood, collected on day 0 of AZD1222 vaccination. The receptor source for this set is an adult in good health.

The CDR3 nucleotides are TGTGCCAGCAGTTACGGAGGTCTACCTGAAGCTTTCTTT. Translating gives CASSYGGLPEAFF. This chain joins TRBV6-2 or TRBV6-3 and TRBJ1-1; D unresolved. Germline assignment: CDR1 MNHEY and CDR2 SVGEGT. V was shortened by 2 bases and J by 6 bases, with 10 bases between the two germline ends. The CDR3 spans 13 residues.

Concerning this clone: Distinct nucleotide sequences in the sample also encode this CDR3. The chain uses TRBV11-3 and TRBJ2-1, with D hard to call. The germline gives CDR1 SGHNT, CDR2 YENEEA. The V end was cut by 0 bases, the J end by 10 bases, with 10 bases between. CDR3 length: 13 amino acids. Written as DNA, the CDR3 is TGTGCCAGCAGCTTAGACAAGCGTAGGGAGCAGTTCTTC. As protein: CASSLDKRREQFF. Using reference TRBV11-3 and TRBJ2-1 for the parts outside the CDR3, the full variable domain is EAGVVQSPRYKIIEKKQPVAFWCNPISGHNTLYWYLQNLGQGPELLIRYENEEAVDDSQLPKDRFSAERLKGVDSTLKIQPAELGDSAVYLCASSLDKRREQFFGPGTRLTVL.

This clone was recorded only once. This chain links TRBV3-1 (or the pseudogene TRBV3-2) with TRBJ2-2; perhaps TRBD1 as D (6 bases). The CDR3 contains 12 residues. V shed 6 bases and J shed 4 bases, with 6 bases lying between them. The germline V gene encodes CDR1 LGHDT and CDR2 YNNKEL (reference sequence). CDR3 nucleotide sequence: TGTGCCAGCAGAGGGGGCACCGGGGAGCTGTTTTTT. Protein sequence: CASRGGTGELFF.

V gene TRBV6-6 combines with J gene TRBJ2-5; 7 bases line up with TRBD2. V shed 2 bases, J shed 3 bases, and the junction held 3 bases outside the gene matches. The CDR3 has 14 amino acids. From germline, CDR1 is MNHNY and CDR2 SVGAGI (reference sequence). The CDR3 coding sequence is TGTGCCAGCAGTTACCTGGGACTAAAAGAGACCCAGTACTTC. It specifies CASSYLGLKETQYF.

This clone was detected only once. The chain combines TRBV14 with TRBJ1-6; a possible D gene is TRBD1 (6 bases). Germline-derived CDR1 and CDR2 are SGHDN and FVKESK. The germline V and J ends were trimmed by 3 bases and 7 bases, with 13 bases remaining between them. The CDR3 runs 15 residues. CDR3 protein: CASSQFGQSNSPLHF. CDR3 coding DNA: TGTGCCAGCAGCCAGTTCGGACAGAGCAATTCACCCCTCCACTTT.

The CDR3 protein is CASSYVRTGGSYGYTF. In DNA, the CDR3 is TGTGCCAGCAGTTACGTGAGGACAGGGGGTTCCTATGGCTACACCTTC. The V call is TRBV6-5, the J call TRBJ1-2; 10 nucleotides agree with TRBD1. Germline loops: CDR1 MNHEY, CDR2 SVGAGI. The CDR3 loop spans 16 amino acids. The V segment lost 2 bases and the J segment 4 bases; nucleotides outside the gene matches: 7.

This rearrangement joins TRBV28 to TRBJ2-7, with TRBD1 matching 7 bases. Germline values: CDR1 MDHEN, CDR2 SYDVKM. The junction had 4 bases not matched to a gene; V was cut back by 1 base and J by 4 bases. The CDR3 runs to 14 residues. CDR3 coding DNA: TGTGCCAGCAGTTTATTAGGGGGCGTTTACGAGCAGTACTTC. Translating gives CASSLLGGVYEQYF.

The chain is built from TRBV3-1 (or the pseudogene TRBV3-2) and TRBJ1-2, with D uncertain. Between the trimmed V and J ends, which lost 0 bases and 4 bases, there was a span of 3 bases. The CDR3 length is 12 residues. Germline CDR1 and CDR2: LGHDT and YNNKEL (reference sequence). The CDR3 nucleotides read TGTGCCAGCAGCCAAGAGCGCTATGGCTACACCTTC. Its translation: CASSQERYGYTF.